These T cell receptor beta chains were read from a single sample in a study of T-cell reconstitution after alpha-beta-depleted transplantation in children. TCRdb called the PCR reads again in MiXCR, with one record for every CDR3 protein. The data contain hundreds of thousands of distinct CDR3 sequences, 12% of them singletons. This specimen was PBMCs from the stem cell graft donor, taken from the stem cell graft. The source is a human donor who donated a stem cell graft to a child with acute lymphoblastic leukemia. The CDR3 runs from the conserved cysteine through the conserved F or W. D genes are given only for firm matches. For some rows the clone size is stated as once, few or many, or as a class when expanded; others skip it.

d_call | j_call | clone_size | v_call | cdr3_aa | cdr3_nt
TRBD2 | TRBJ2-2 | . | TRBV10-3 | CAIKGGAPNTGELFF | TGTGCCATCAAGGGAGGGGCCCCCAACACCGGGGAGCTGTTTTTT
TRBD1 | TRBJ1-6 | many | TRBV5-6 | CASSLGPGTANSPLHF | TGTGCCAGCAGCTTGGGACCTGGGACAGCTAATTCACCCCTCCACTTT
TRBD1 | TRBJ1-4 | once | TRBV6-1 | CASSVLQGAVEKLFF | TGTGCCAGCAGCGTTTTACAGGGGGCGGTGGAAAAACTGTTTTTT
TRBD2 | TRBJ2-7 | many | TRBV28 | CASSLISGVGLAGSYEQYF | TGTGCCAGCAGTTTAATCAGCGGGGTCGGACTAGCGGGTTCCTACGAGCAGTACTTC
. | TRBJ1-5 | . | TRBV3-1 | CASSQDYASRWPQHF | TGTGCCAGCAGCCAAGATTACGCAAGCCGTTGGCCCCAGCATTTT
. | TRBJ2-5 | many | TRBV24-1 | CATSGTSQETQYF | TGTGCCACCAGTGGTACTTCGCAAGAGACCCAGTACTTC
. | TRBJ2-1 | many | TRBV7-2 | CASSLGSVNNEQFF | TGTGCCAGCAGCTTAGGATCTGTTAACAATGAGCAGTTCTTC
TRBD1 | TRBJ2-7 | once | TRBV5-6 | CASSLGTASSYEQYF | TGTGCCAGCAGCCTGGGGACAGCCAGCTCCTACGAGCAGTACTTC
. | TRBJ1-5 | many | TRBV5-1 | CASSPNPGDQPQHF | TGCGCCAGCAGCCCTAACCCGGGGGATCAGCCCCAGCATTTT
. | TRBJ2-1 | many | TRBV7-2 | CASSPRRGLGHEQFF | TGTGCCAGCAGCCCCCGCCGGGGCTTGGGTCATGAGCAGTTCTTC
. | TRBJ2-7 | many | TRBV15 | CATSRVTDEQYF | TGTGCCACCAGCAGAGTGACTGACGAGCAGTACTTC
. | TRBJ1-2 | many | TRBV5-1 | CASSRQTPNYGYTF | TGCGCCAGCAGCCGACAGACCCCTAACTATGGCTACACCTTC
TRBD2 | TRBJ2-1 | many | TRBV28 | CASRRSGRNEQFF | TGTGCCAGCAGACGAAGCGGGAGAAATGAGCAGTTCTTC
TRBD2 | TRBJ2-3 | many | TRBV7-2 | CASASGGDTQYF | TGTGCCAGCGCTAGCGGGGGAGATACGCAGTATTTT
. | TRBJ1-6 | many | TRBV28 | CASGVYQARRVQIHF | TGTGCCAGCGGAGTTTATCAAGCCAGAAGGGTACAGATCCACTTT
TRBD2 | TRBJ2-1 | few | TRBV7-9 | CASLYSVREIYNEQFF | TGTGCCAGCCTTTACTCGGTGCGGGAGATATACAATGAGCAGTTCTTC
TRBD2 | TRBJ2-1 | many | TRBV9 | CASSRGPGLAHEQFF | TGTGCCAGCAGCCGGGGGCCGGGACTAGCCCATGAGCAGTTCTTC
. | TRBJ2-2 | many | TRBV7-6 | CASSSNRGGWNTGELFF | TGTGCCAGCAGCTCGAATAGGGGAGGATGGAACACCGGGGAGCTGTTTTTT
. | TRBJ2-2 | . | TRBV18 | CASSTVMKNTGELFF | TGTGCCAGCTCAACAGTAATGAAGAACACCGGGGAGCTGTTTTTT
. | TRBJ2-3 | few | TRBV21-1 | CASRAPFSSGTSTDTQYF | TGTGCCAGCAGGGCCCCGTTTTCTAGCGGTACTAGCACAGATACGCAGTATTTT
. | TRBJ2-1 | many | TRBV7-2 | CASSLVGVWKDDNEQFF | TGTGCCAGCAGCTTAGTGGGGGTTTGGAAAGATGACAATGAGCAGTTCTTC
TRBD1 | TRBJ2-3 | many | TRBV6-1 | CASSRQGIQSTDTQYF | TGTGCCAGCAGTCGACAGGGAATACAGTCGACAGATACGCAGTATTTT
. | TRBJ2-5 | many | TRBV5-5 | CASSLMTETQYF | TGTGCCAGCAGCTTGATGACAGAGACCCAGTACTTC
. | TRBJ2-1 | many | TRBV27 | CASTLYNEQFF | TGTGCCAGCACCCTCTACAATGAGCAGTTCTTC
TRBD1 | TRBJ1-3 | many | TRBV7-2 | CASSPQGAIGNTIYF | TGTGCCAGCAGCCCCCAGGGGGCGATTGGAAACACCATATATTTT
. | TRBJ1-4 | many | TRBV15 | CATSVGEGNEKLFF | TGTGCCACCAGTGTAGGGGAGGGTAATGAAAAACTGTTTTTT
. | TRBJ2-7 | many | TRBV3-1 | CASSGLPGPHSYEQYF | TGTGCCAGCAGTGGACTTCCGGGACCCCACTCCTACGAGCAGTACTTC
TRBD2 | TRBJ2-5 | many | TRBV6-5 | CASSYSGGTVRETQYF | TGTGCCAGCAGTTACTCGGGGGGGACGGTCCGAGAGACCCAGTACTTC
. | TRBJ1-1 | many | TRBV7-2 | CASSFGGRDTEAFF | TGTGCCAGCAGCTTTGGGGGAAGGGACACTGAAGCTTTCTTT
. | TRBJ2-3 | few | TRBV20-1 | CSARIQGRDTQYF | TGCAGTGCTAGAATTCAGGGCAGAGATACGCAGTATTTT
. | TRBJ2-1 | many | TRBV7-9 | CASSRVGGASSYNEQFF | TGTGCCAGCAGCCGCGTCGGGGGCGCTAGCTCCTACAATGAGCAGTTCTTC
. | TRBJ2-7 | many | TRBV7-2 | CASSLTDYEQYF | TGTGCCAGCAGCTTGACAGATTACGAGCAGTACTTC
TRBD2 | TRBJ2-1 | many | TRBV5-4 | CASSFLVAGGPPTYNEQFF | TGTGCCAGCAGCTTTCTCGTAGCGGGGGGGCCTCCTACGTACAATGAGCAGTTCTTC
. | TRBJ2-7 | many | TRBV5-1 | CASSLSNSAYEQYF | TGCGCCAGCAGCTTAAGTAACTCAGCCTACGAGCAGTACTTC
. | TRBJ2-1 | many | TRBV29-1 | CSVVSEAHEQFF | TGCAGCGTTGTTTCAGAAGCCCATGAGCAGTTCTTC
TRBD1 | TRBJ2-7 | many | TRBV7-6 | CASSTGQGATYEQYF | TGTGCCAGCAGCACCGGACAGGGGGCTACCTACGAGCAGTACTTC
. | TRBJ2-7 | many | TRBV6-1 | CASTQGMVYTYEQYF | TGTGCCAGCACTCAGGGAATGGTCTACACCTACGAGCAGTACTTC
TRBD1 | TRBJ2-4 | many | TRBV7-9 | CATETDRAGIQYF | TGTGCCACCGAGACGGACAGGGCAGGCATTCAGTACTTC
. | TRBJ2-3 | many | TRBV5-6 | CASSLDTYYTDTQYF | TGTGCCAGCAGCTTGGATACTTACTACACAGATACGCAGTATTTT
TRBD2 | TRBJ2-5 | many | TRBV7-2 | CASSFTGTSQETQYF | TGTGCCAGCAGCTTTACCGGGACTAGTCAAGAGACCCAGTACTTC
TRBD1 | TRBJ2-7 | many | TRBV12-3/TRBV12-4 | CASRTRQGSEQYF | TGTGCCAGCAGGACAAGACAGGGGAGCGAGCAGTACTTC
TRBD1 | TRBJ1-2 | few | TRBV27 | CATRQGKIDGYTF | TGTGCCACTAGACAGGGAAAAATCGATGGCTACACCTTC
. | TRBJ2-2 | few | TRBV29-1 | CSVVRNTGELFF | TGCAGCGTTGTAAGGAACACCGGGGAGCTGTTTTTT
. | TRBJ1-6 | many | TRBV9 | CASSVIQGGSPLHF | TGTGCCAGCAGCGTAATACAGGGAGGTTCACCCCTCCACTTT
TRBD1 | TRBJ1-1 | many | TRBV7-2 | CASSQLTGVSTEAFF | TGTGCCAGCAGCCAGTTGACAGGGGTGAGCACTGAAGCTTTCTTT
. | TRBJ1-4 | many | TRBV14 | CASSQEPNPKGKLFF | TGTGCCAGCAGCCAAGAACCCAACCCAAAAGGAAAACTGTTTTTT
TRBD2 | TRBJ2-3 | few | TRBV5-1 | CASSGSGGADTQYF | TGCGCCAGCAGCGGTAGCGGGGGGGCAGATACGCAGTATTTT